The table lists the clone carrying this T cell receptor beta chain with a count of one. No antigen is known for it. This CDR3 comprises 13 residues. Looked up from germline, CDR1 is SNHLY and CDR2 is FYNNEI. After removal of 6 bases from V and 1 base from J, the junction contained 1 base not matched to a gene. In TCRdb, the reads were re-called with MiXCR into one record per CDR3 protein. The table shows over 85,000 distinct CDR3 sequences, with about 15% occurring only once. This entry is derived from a study of T cell repertoires in cytomegalovirus infection. Overall study context: Both a matching HLA type and CMV infection were indicated by public TCR beta signatures. Regarding the study as a whole: HLA-C-restricted CMV clonotypes gave the most frequent clonotype in two of eight donors.

The chain carries TRBV2 and TRBJ1-1, with TRBD1 identical over 8 bases. The receptor was isolated from a human donor in good health (CMV status not recorded). Some clones in this sample may be carry-over from other donors' samples. The sample was PBMCs. The CDR3 DNA reads as TGTGCCAGCAGGGACAGGGCGAACACTGAAGCTTTCTTT. It encodes CASRDRANTEAFF.